This TCR beta chain is drawn from a study of cytomegalovirus exposure and HLA in healthy donors. Donors were nominally healthy when sampled, though unrecorded immune exposures were likely. The V gene's germline CDR1 is MNHEY and CDR2 SMNVEV (reference sequence). V shed 6 bases and J shed 0 bases, with 6 bases lying between them. The CDR3 has 12 residues. General study findings and limits: In a later analysis, the majority of CMV-associated beta chains seemingly showed HLA restriction. Among TCR sequences, most were rare, though some public TCRs appeared in many donors. There was a cluster of highly shared sequence variants that was likely a sequencing artifact.

This PCR relied on a set of 60 Vbeta primers and 13 Jbeta primers. The repertoire was sequenced with immunoSEQ multiplex PCR; TCRdb's copy has only in-frame clones and lacks some. The sample holds a few hundred thousand clones, approximately 79% seen once. With respect to this clone: The antigen remains undetermined.

Sequencing was done on a sample of PBMCs. This receptor was identified in a man between 18 and 29 years old in good health and CMV-seronegative. The genes are TRBV27 and TRBJ2-7; possible D gene TRBD1, 5 bases. The CDR3 loop reads CASSQGSYEQYF. CDR3 nucleotide sequence: TGTGCCAGCAGCCAGGGCTCCTACGAGCAGTACTTC.